The clone carrying this TCR beta chain was counted once. As yet, its antigen is unknown. This entry comes from a study of shared clonotypes between healthy human individuals. Study-wide background: The donor pool was made up of two women and a few men aged 18 to 49. Three plates each covered CD4 naive and memory; CD8 naive two, CD8 memory one. Notes on the study in general: Non-shared clonotypes showed lower generation probabilities than clonotypes common to all four donors. When naive CD4 clonotypes were compared across several donors, 4% to 6.5% were shared.

Data came from immunoSEQ multiplex PCR; TCRdb stores just in-frame clones and leaves some out. Here the sample spans roughly 640,000 clones, more than 95% being singletons. The receptor comes from a woman in her thirties in good health. Sequenced sample: naive CD4+ T cells sorted from blood. Subset described: CD45RA+ positively selected.

The CDR3 protein is CSVEDGQAQETQYF. The CDR3 region has the DNA TGCAGCGTTGAAGATGGACAGGCACAAGAGACCCAGTACTTC. The chain has TRBV29-1 and TRBJ2-5, with TRBD1 matching over 7 bases. The germline CDR1 and CDR2 sequences are SQVTM and ANQGSEA. The ends lost 0 bases at V and 2 bases at J; junction bases unmatched: 3. The CDR3 has 14 amino acids.